A selection of T cell receptor beta chains follows, all from one sample in a study of cytomegalovirus exposure and HLA in healthy donors. Sequencing was performed with immunoSEQ multiplex PCR; in TCRdb, only in-frame clones are kept and a portion is missing. The repertoire holds about 19,000 clones, approximately 80% seen once, with about 21% in the top ten. The sequenced material came from PBMCs. Every receptor here comes from a human donor in good health. Both conserved end residues are part of each CDR3.

J gene: TRBJ1-2
V gene: TRBV5-4
CDR3 length: 16
CDR3 protein: CASSLAGTGSHYGYTF

J gene: TRBJ1-4
V gene: TRBV30
CDR3 length: 11
CDR3 protein: CAWTNTGQLFF

J gene: TRBJ2-1
V gene: TRBV9
CDR3 length: 16
CDR3 protein: CASSVAGTVSYNEQFF

J gene: TRBJ2-1
V gene: TRBV15
CDR3 length: 16
CDR3 protein: CATSRPGLSSYNEQFF

J gene: TRBJ1-2
V gene: TRBV10-2
CDR3 length: 13
CDR3 protein: CASSRQGANGYTF

J gene: TRBJ2-7
V gene: TRBV28
CDR3 length: 13
CDR3 protein: CASREPPGYEQYF

J gene: TRBJ2-3
V gene: TRBV10-2
CDR3 length: 15
CDR3 protein: CASTRGGSIADTQYF

J gene: TRBJ2-5
V gene: TRBV7-9
CDR3 length: 15
CDR3 protein: CASSPYEGAMETQYF

J gene: TRBJ1-2
V gene: TRBV18
CDR3 length: 15
CDR3 protein: CASSPDSSSFRGYTF

J gene: TRBJ2-5
V gene: TRBV9
CDR3 length: 15
CDR3 protein: CASSVEGQGRETQYF

J gene: TRBJ1-3
V gene: TRBV7-6
CDR3 length: 14
CDR3 protein: CASSWTGAGNTIYF

J gene: TRBJ2-7
V gene: TRBV15
CDR3 length: 13
CDR3 protein: CATSNLNSYEQYF

J gene: TRBJ2-3
V gene: TRBV4-2
CDR3 length: 15
CDR3 protein: CASSQGDRGTDTQYF

J gene: TRBJ2-1
V gene: TRBV9
CDR3 length: 15
CDR3 protein: CASSPQRTSGGREFF

J gene: .
V gene: TRBV11-2
CDR3 length: 17
CDR3 protein: CASSQGLGQGASYEQYF

J gene: TRBJ2-2
V gene: TRBV13
CDR3 length: 15
CDR3 protein: CASSLTGANTGELFF

J gene: TRBJ2-1
V gene: TRBV7-9
CDR3 length: 11
CDR3 protein: CASSLSNEQFF

J gene: TRBJ1-2
V gene: TRBV7-9
CDR3 length: 13
CDR3 protein: CASSQGGNYGYTF

J gene: TRBJ2-5
V gene: TRBV7-9
CDR3 length: 13
CDR3 protein: CASSPQAQETQYF

J gene: TRBJ2-5
V gene: TRBV7-9
CDR3 length: 13
CDR3 protein: CASSLREKETQYF

J gene: TRBJ2-7
V gene: TRBV29-1
CDR3 length: 13
CDR3 protein: CSGGQGSSYEQYF

J gene: TRBJ1-1
V gene: TRBV10-3
CDR3 length: 13
CDR3 protein: CAISAGGGTEAFF

J gene: TRBJ1-5
V gene: TRBV2
CDR3 length: 16
CDR3 protein: CASGQGQGRPNQPQHF

J gene: TRBJ2-7
V gene: TRBV13
CDR3 length: 15
CDR3 protein: CASSVRQGARNEQYF

J gene: TRBJ1-3
V gene: TRBV6-5
CDR3 length: 15
CDR3 protein: CASSYSRGLGNTIYF

J gene: TRBJ1-3
V gene: TRBV27
CDR3 length: 21
CDR3 protein: CASSLLPPYRESEGPGNTIYF

J gene: TRBJ2-7
V gene: TRBV6-4
CDR3 length: 14
CDR3 protein: CASSAQTDCYEQYF

J gene: TRBJ2-3
V gene: TRBV2
CDR3 length: 15
CDR3 protein: CASRADRGRGDTQYF

J gene: TRBJ1-5
V gene: TRBV19
CDR3 length: 15
CDR3 protein: CASSSSHQDNQPQHF

J gene: TRBJ2-2
V gene: TRBV5-1
CDR3 length: 14
CDR3 protein: CASSLESGVGELFF

J gene: TRBJ1-4
V gene: TRBV4-3
CDR3 length: 13
CDR3 protein: CASSQDRGEKLFF

J gene: TRBJ1-6
V gene: TRBV7-6
CDR3 length: 14
CDR3 protein: CASRVGTDGSPLHF

J gene: TRBJ1-4
V gene: TRBV15
CDR3 length: 16
CDR3 protein: CATSRGTEGTNEKLFF

J gene: TRBJ2-1
V gene: TRBV5-5
CDR3 length: 14
CDR3 protein: CASSLAAGNNEQFF

J gene: TRBJ2-7
V gene: TRBV2
CDR3 length: 13
CDR3 protein: CASSGDFAYEQYF

J gene: TRBJ2-7
V gene: TRBV6-4
CDR3 length: 18
CDR3 protein: CASSGLNPDREPSYEQYF

J gene: TRBJ1-2
V gene: TRBV6-6
CDR3 length: 13
CDR3 protein: CASHTQANYGYTF

J gene: TRBJ2-3
V gene: TRBV7-3
CDR3 length: 15
CDR3 protein: CASSLTPTSTDTQYF

J gene: TRBJ2-3
V gene: TRBV15
CDR3 length: 15
CDR3 protein: CATSQRVPFTDTQYF

J gene: TRBJ2-7
V gene: TRBV5-1
CDR3 length: 17
CDR3 protein: CASSLARAGSLSYEQYF

J gene: TRBJ1-5
V gene: TRBV6-1
CDR3 length: 15
CDR3 protein: CASTPHGTDNQPQHF

J gene: TRBJ2-3
V gene: TRBV7-2
CDR3 length: 18
CDR3 protein: CASSPQISGGTSTDTQYF

J gene: TRBJ2-7
V gene: TRBV9
CDR3 length: 17
CDR3 protein: CASSPRGPGQGSYEQYF

J gene: TRBJ2-6
V gene: TRBV6-5
CDR3 length: 15
CDR3 protein: CASSSTVSGANVLTF

J gene: TRBJ2-5
V gene: TRBV7-9
CDR3 length: 14
CDR3 protein: CASSSPRGQETQYF

J gene: TRBJ1-2
V gene: TRBV30
CDR3 length: 15
CDR3 protein: CAWSGYLRGTGGYTF

J gene: .
V gene: TRBV5-1
CDR3 length: 16
CDR3 protein: CASSFPPSGGDYEQYF

J gene: TRBJ1-1
V gene: TRBV6-5
CDR3 length: 12
CDR3 protein: CASKSATAEAFF

J gene: TRBJ2-1
V gene: TRBV4-3
CDR3 length: 15
CDR3 protein: CASSQGGRTRDEQFF

J gene: TRBJ1-2
V gene: TRBV19
CDR3 length: 13
CDR3 protein: CASSIGGNYGYTF

J gene: TRBJ1-3
V gene: TRBV2
CDR3 length: 12
CDR3 protein: CASRSGGNTIYF

J gene: TRBJ1-1
V gene: TRBV11-2
CDR3 length: 14
CDR3 protein: CASWEGRMNTEAFF

J gene: TRBJ1-1
V gene: TRBV15
CDR3 length: 13
CDR3 protein: CATKNQANTEAFF

J gene: TRBJ1-4
V gene: TRBV2
CDR3 length: 14
CDR3 protein: CASSEEAGNEKLFF

J gene: TRBJ1-1
V gene: TRBV9
CDR3 length: 14
CDR3 protein: CASSVVSKNTEAFF

J gene: TRBJ1-1
V gene: TRBV10-1
CDR3 length: 13
CDR3 protein: CASSDWTTREAFF

J gene: TRBJ2-7
V gene: TRBV2
CDR3 length: 15
CDR3 protein: CASRSRVVSSYEQYF